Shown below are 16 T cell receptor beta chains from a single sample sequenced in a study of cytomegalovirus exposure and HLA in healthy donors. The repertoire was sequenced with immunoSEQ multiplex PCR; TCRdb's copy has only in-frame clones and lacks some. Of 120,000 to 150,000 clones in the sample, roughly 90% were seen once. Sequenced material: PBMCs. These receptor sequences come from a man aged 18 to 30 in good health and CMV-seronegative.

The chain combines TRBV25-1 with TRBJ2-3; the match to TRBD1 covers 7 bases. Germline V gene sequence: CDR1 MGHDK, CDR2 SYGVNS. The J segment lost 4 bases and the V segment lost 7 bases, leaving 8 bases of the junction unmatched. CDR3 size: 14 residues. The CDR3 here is CASTHRGSADTQYF. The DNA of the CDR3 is TGTGCCAGCACCCACAGGGGATCTGCAGATACGCAGTATTTT. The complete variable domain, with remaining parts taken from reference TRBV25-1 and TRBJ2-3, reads EADIYQTPRYLVIGTGKKITLECSQTMGHDKMYWYQQDPGMELHLIHYSYGVNSTEKGDLSSESTVSRIRTEHFPLTLESARPSHTSQYLCASTHRGSADTQYFGPGTRLTVL.

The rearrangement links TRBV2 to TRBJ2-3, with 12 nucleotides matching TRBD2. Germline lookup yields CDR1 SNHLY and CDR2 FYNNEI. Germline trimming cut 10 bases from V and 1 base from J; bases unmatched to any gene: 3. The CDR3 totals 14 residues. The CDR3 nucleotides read TGTGCCACCCGACTAGCGGGGGGCACAGATACGCAGTATTTT. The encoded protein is CATRLAGGTDTQYF. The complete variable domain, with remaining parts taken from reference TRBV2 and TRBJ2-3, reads EPEVTQTPSHQVTQMGQEVILRCVPISNHLYFYWYRQILGQKVEFLVSFYNNEISEKSEIFDDQFSVERPDGSNFTLKIRSTKLEDSAMYFCATRLAGGTDTQYFGPGTRLTVL.

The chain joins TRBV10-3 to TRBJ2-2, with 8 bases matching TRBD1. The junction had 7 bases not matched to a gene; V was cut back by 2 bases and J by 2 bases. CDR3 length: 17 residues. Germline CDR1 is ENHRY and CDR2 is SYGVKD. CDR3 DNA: TGTGCCATCAGTGAGACAGGGGGAAGGGACAACACCGGGGAGCTGTTTTTT. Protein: CAISETGGRDNTGELFF.

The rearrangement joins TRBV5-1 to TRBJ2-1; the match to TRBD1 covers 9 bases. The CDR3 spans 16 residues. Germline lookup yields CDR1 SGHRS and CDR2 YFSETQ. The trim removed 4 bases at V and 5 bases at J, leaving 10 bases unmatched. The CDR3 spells CASSAPEGQGHNEQFF. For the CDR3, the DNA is TGCGCCAGCAGCGCGCCCGAGGGACAGGGCCACAATGAGCAGTTCTTC.

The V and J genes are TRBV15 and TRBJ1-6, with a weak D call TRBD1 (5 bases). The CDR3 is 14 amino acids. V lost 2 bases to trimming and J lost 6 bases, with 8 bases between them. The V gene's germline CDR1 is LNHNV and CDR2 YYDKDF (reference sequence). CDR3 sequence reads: CATSRQGLNSPLHF. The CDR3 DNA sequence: TGTGCCACCAGCAGACAGGGTCTTAATTCACCCCTCCACTTT. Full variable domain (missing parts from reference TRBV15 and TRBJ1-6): DAMVIQNPRYQVTQFGKPVTLSCSQTLNHNVMYWYQQKSSQAPKLLFHYYDKDFNNEADTPDNFQSRRPNTSFCFLDIRSPGLGDTAMYLCATSRQGLNSPLHFGNGTRLTVT.

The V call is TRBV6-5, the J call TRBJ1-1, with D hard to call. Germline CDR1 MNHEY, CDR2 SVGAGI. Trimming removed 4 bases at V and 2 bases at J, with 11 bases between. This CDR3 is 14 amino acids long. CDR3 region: CASSSAGENTEAFF. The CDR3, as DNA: TGTGCCAGCAGTTCAGCCGGGGAAAACACTGAAGCTTTCTTT.

For the CDR3, the DNA is TGTGCCAGCAGTGAAGAAGCGGGGAGCTCCTACGAGCAGTACTTC. Its translation: CASSEEAGSSYEQYF. The V gene is TRBV6-1, the J gene TRBJ2-7, with TRBD2 matching over 7 bases. V lost 1 base and J lost 0; bases outside the gene matches: 3. The CDR3 is 15 amino acids. The V gene's germline CDR1 is MNHNS and CDR2 SASEGT.

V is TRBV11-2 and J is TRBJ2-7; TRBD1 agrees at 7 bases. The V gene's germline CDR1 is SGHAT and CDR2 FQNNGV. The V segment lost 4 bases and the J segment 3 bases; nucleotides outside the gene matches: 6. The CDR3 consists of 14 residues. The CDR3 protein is CASSSSTGSYEQYF. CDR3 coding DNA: TGTGCCAGCAGCTCTTCGACAGGGAGCTACGAGCAGTACTTC.

The CDR3 DNA follows: TGTGCCAGCAGTCCATTCACTAGCGGGGCGAGCTCTGGGGCCAACGTCCTGACTTTC. Residues: CASSPFTSGASSGANVLTF. The rearrangement joins TRBV27 to TRBJ2-6; TRBD2 matches 10 bases. Trimming at V came to 5 bases and at J to 0 bases, leaving 10 bases not matched to a gene. This CDR3 has 19 amino acids. Per germline, CDR1 MNHEY and CDR2 SMNVEV (reference sequence).

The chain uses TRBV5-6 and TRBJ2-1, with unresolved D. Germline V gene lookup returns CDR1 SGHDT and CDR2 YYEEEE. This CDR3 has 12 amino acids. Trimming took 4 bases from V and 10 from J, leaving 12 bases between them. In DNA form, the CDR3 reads TGTGCCAGCAGCCTAACTCTGAACGAGCAGTTCTTC. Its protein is CASSLTLNEQFF. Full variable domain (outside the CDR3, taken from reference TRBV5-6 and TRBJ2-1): DAGVTQSPTHLIKTRGQQVTLRCSPKSGHDTVSWYQQALGQGPQFIFQYYEEEERQRGNFPDRFSGHQFPNYSSELNVNALLLGDSALYLCASSLTLNEQFFGPGTRLTVL.

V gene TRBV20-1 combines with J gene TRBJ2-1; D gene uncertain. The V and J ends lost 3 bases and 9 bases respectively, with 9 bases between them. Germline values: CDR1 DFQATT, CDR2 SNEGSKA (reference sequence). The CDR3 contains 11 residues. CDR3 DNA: TGCAGTGCTAGTAGAGGAATTGAGCAGTTCTTC. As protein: CSASRGIEQFF.

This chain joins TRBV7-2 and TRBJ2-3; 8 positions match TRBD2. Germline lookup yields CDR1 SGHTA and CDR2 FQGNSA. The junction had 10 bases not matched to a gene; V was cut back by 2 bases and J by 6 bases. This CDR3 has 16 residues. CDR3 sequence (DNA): TGTGCCAGCAGCTTAATGATAACGGGAGGGGCCGATACGCAGTATTTT. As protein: CASSLMITGGADTQYF. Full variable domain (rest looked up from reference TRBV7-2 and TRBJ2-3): GAGVSQSPSNKVTEKGKDVELRCDPISGHTALYWYRQSLGQGLEFLIYFQGNSAPDKSGLPSDRFSAERTGGSVSTLTIQRTQQEDSAVYLCASSLMITGGADTQYFGPGTRLTVL.

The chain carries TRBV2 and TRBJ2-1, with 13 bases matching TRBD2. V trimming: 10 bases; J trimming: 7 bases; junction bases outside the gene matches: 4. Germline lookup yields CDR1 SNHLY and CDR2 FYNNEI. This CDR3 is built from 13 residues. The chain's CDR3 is CATTSGGANEQFF. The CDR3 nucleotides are TGTGCCACAACTAGCGGGGGGGCAAATGAGCAGTTCTTC.

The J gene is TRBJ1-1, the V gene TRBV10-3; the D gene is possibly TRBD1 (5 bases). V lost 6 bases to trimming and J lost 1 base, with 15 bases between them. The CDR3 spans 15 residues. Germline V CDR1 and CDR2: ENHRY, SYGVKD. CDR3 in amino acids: CAIRFQSQENTEAFF. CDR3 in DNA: TGTGCCATCAGATTTCAGTCACAGGAGAACACTGAAGCTTTCTTT.

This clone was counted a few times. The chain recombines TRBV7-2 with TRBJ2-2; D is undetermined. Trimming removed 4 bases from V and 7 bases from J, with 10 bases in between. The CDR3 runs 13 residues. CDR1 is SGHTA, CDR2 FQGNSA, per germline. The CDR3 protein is CASSSQYHGELFF. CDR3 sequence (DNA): TGTGCCAGCAGCTCCCAGTACCACGGGGAGCTGTTTTTT. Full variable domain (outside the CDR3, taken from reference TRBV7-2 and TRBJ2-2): GAGVSQSPSNKVTEKGKDVELRCDPISGHTALYWYRQSLGQGLEFLIYFQGNSAPDKSGLPSDRFSAERTGGSVSTLTIQRTQQEDSAVYLCASSSQYHGELFFGEGSRLTVL.

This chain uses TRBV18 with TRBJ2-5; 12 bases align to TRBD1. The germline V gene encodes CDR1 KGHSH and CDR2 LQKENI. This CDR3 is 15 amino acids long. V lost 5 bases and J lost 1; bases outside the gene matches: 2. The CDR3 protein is CASSWGQGAQETQYF. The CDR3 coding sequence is TGTGCCAGCTCATGGGGACAGGGGGCCCAAGAGACCCAGTACTTC.